This entry concerns a single TCR beta chain. Generated by immunoSEQ multiplex PCR, the TCRdb table keeps only in-frame clones and is missing some. The table includes more than 10,000 clones, 85% to 95% detected once. The data originate from a study of tumor T cells in aggressive B-cell lymphoma. The CDR3 has 13 amino acids. Looked up from germline, CDR1 is SGHAT and CDR2 is FQDESV (reference sequence). V was shortened by 1 base and J by 5 bases, with 5 bases between the two germline ends. This clonotype was obtained from an adult with diffuse large B cell lymphoma. The chain joins TRBV11-1 to TRBJ1-4; D gene uncertain. Material: tumor tissue. The CDR3 here is CASSLERNEKLFF. In DNA form, the CDR3 reads TGTGCCAGCAGCTTAGAGAGGAATGAAAAACTGTTTTTT.